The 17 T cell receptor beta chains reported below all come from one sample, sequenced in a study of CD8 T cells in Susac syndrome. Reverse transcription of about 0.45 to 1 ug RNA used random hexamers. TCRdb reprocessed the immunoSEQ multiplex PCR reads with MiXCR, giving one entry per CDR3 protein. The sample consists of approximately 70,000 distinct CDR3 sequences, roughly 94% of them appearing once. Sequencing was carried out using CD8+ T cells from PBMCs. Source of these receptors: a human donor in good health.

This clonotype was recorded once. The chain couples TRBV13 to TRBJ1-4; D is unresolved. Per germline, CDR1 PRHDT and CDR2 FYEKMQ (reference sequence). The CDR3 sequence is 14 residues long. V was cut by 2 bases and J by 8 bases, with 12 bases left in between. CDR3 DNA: TGTGCCAGCAGCTTACCGTCCCTGGGCGAAAAACTGTTTTTT. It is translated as CASSLPSLGEKLFF.

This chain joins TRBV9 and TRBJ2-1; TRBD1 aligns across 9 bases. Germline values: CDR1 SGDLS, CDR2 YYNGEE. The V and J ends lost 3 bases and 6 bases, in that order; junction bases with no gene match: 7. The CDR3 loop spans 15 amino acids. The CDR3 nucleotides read TGTGCCAGCAGCGCACAGGGGGCATGGGGCAATGAGCAGTTCTTC. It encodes CASSAQGAWGNEQFF. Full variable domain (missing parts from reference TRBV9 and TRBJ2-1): DSGVTQTPKHLITATGQRVTLRCSPRSGDLSVYWYQQSLDQGLQFLIQYYNGEERAKGNILERFSAQQFPDLHSELNLSSLELGDSALYFCASSAQGAWGNEQFFGPGTRLTVL.

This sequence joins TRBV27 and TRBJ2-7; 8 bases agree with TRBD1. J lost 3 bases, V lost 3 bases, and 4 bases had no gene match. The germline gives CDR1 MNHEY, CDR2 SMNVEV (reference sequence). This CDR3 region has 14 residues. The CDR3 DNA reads TGTGCCAGCAGTTTCGCGGGACAGGTCTACGAGCAGTACTTC. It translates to CASSFAGQVYEQYF.

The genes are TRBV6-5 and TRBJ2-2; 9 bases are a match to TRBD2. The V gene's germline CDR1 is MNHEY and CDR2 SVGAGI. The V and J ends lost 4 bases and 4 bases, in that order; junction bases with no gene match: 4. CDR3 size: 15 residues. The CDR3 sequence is CASSLAGAVTGELFF. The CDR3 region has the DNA TGTGCCAGCAGTTTAGCGGGGGCGGTCACCGGGGAGCTGTTTTTT.

CDR3 amino acids: CASSSFGGAGVGGETQYF. In DNA, the CDR3 is TGTGCCAGCAGTTCATTTGGCGGTGCAGGGGTCGGGGGAGAGACCCAGTACTTC. The rearrangement joins TRBV27 to TRBJ2-5, with D possibly being TRBD1 or TRBD2 (6 bases each). The CDR3 runs 18 residues. Germline loops: CDR1 MNHEY, CDR2 SMNVEV (reference sequence). V lost 4 bases and J lost 4, with 25 bases in between.

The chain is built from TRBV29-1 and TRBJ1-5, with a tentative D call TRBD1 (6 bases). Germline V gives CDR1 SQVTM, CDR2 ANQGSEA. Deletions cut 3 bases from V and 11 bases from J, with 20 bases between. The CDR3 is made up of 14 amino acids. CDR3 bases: TGCAGCGTTGACGACGGCAGGGGCTGGGAGTCCCAGCATTTT. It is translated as CSVDDGRGWESQHF.

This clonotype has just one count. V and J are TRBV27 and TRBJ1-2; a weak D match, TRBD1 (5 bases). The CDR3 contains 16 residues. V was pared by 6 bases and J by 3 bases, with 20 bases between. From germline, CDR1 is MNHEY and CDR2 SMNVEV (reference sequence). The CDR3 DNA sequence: TGTGCCAGCAGCTCCTTGGACCAGGGAGACGACTATGGCTACACCTTC. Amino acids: CASSSLDQGDDYGYTF.

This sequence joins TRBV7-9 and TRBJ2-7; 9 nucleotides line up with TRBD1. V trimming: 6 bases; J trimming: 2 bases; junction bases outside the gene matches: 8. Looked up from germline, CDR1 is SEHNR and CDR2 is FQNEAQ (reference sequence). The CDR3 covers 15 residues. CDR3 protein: CASSHSGQGPYEQYF. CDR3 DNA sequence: TGTGCCAGCAGTCATTCGGGACAGGGCCCCTACGAGCAGTACTTC.

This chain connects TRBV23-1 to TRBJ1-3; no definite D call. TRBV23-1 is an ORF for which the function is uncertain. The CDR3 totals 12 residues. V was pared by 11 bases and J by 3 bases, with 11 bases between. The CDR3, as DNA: TGCGCCGGCAAGAGTCGTGGAAACACCATATATTTT. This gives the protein CAGKSRGNTIYF.

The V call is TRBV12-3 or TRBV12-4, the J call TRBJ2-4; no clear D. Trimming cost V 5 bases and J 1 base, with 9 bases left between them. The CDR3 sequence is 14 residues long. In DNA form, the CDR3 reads TGTGCCAGCAGTCTGAGTGGGGCCAAAAACATTCAGTACTTC. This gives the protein CASSLSGAKNIQYF.

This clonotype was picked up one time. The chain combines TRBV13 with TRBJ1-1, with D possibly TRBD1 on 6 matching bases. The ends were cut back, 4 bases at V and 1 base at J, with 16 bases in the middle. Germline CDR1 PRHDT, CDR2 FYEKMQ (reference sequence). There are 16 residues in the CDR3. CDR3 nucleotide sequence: TGTGCCAGCAGCTCCCCGGCCGCAGGGGCGAACACTGAAGCTTTCTTT. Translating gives CASSSPAAGANTEAFF.

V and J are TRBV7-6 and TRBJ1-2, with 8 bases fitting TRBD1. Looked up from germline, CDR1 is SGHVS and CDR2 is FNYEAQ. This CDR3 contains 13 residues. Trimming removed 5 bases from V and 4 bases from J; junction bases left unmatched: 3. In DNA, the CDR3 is TGTGCCAGCAGCACGGGACAGGCCTATGGCTACACCTTC. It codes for CASSTGQAYGYTF. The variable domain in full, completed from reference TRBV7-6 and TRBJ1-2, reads GAGVSQSPRYKVTKRGQDVALRCDPISGHVSLYWYRQALGQGPEFLTYFNYEAQQDKSGLPNDRFSAERPEGSISTLTIQRTEQRDSAMYRCASSTGQAYGYTFGSGTRLTVV.

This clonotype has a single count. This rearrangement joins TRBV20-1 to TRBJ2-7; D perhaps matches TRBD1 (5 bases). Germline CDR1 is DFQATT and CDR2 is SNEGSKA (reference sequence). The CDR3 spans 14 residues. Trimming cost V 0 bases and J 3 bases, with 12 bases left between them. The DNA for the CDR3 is TGCAGTGCTAGAGATCCTGACAGTATCTACGAGCAGTACGTC. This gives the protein CSARDPDSIYEQYV.

The CDR3 loop reads CASQPGTVNTGELFF. The CDR3 coding sequence is TGTGCCAGCCAACCCGGGACAGTGAACACCGGGGAGCTGTTTTTT. The chain is built from TRBV9 and TRBJ2-2; 7 bases match TRBD1. The CDR3 contains 15 residues. After removal of 7 bases from V and 1 base from J, the junction contained 7 bases not matched to a gene. The germline V gene has CDR1 SGDLS and CDR2 YYNGEE.

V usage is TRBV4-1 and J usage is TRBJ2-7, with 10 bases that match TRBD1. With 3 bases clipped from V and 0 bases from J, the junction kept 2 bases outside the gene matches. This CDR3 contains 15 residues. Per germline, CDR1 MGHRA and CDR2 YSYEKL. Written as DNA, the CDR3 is TGCGCCAGCAGCCAGGGGACAGGGGACTCCTACGAGCAGTACTTC. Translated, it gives CASSQGTGDSYEQYF.

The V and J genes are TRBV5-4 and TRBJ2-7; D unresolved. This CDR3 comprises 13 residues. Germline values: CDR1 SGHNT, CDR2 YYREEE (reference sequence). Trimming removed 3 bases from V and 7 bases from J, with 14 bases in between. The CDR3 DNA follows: TGTGCCAGCAGCTCCCGGTCACATTGGGAGCAGTACTTC. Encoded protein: CASSSRSHWEQYF.

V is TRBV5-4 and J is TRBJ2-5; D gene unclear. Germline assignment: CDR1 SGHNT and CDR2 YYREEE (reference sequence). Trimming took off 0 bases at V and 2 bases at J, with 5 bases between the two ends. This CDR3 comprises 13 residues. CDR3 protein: CASSLVPQETQYF. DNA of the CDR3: TGTGCCAGCAGCTTGGTACCACAAGAGACCCAGTACTTC.